This is a list of T cell receptor beta chains from one sample in a study of blood T cell repertoires in COVID-19. Generated by immunoSEQ multiplex PCR, the TCRdb table keeps only in-frame clones and is missing some. The table records some 57,000 clones, more than 90% of them present only once. Sequenced: peripheral blood. The receptors originated from a human donor in a cohort sampled during active COVID-19. Each CDR3 is given without its conserved first and last residue. The order of the fields is V gene, CDR3 protein.

v_gene: TRBV28
CDR3aa: ASSLARPSYEQY

v_gene: TRBV9
CDR3aa: ASSVQGGSGNTIY

v_gene: TRBV7-3
CDR3aa: ASSSPSGVTGELF

v_gene: TRBV2
CDR3aa: ASRSATRTNEQF

v_gene: TRBV19
CDR3aa: ASGAYSYNEQF

v_gene: TRBV11-2
CDR3aa: ASSLFSGGYEQY

v_gene: TRBV9
CDR3aa: ASSRNGNEQY

v_gene: TRBV5-6
CDR3aa: ASSLSQGVGETQY

v_gene: TRBV28
CDR3aa: ASSTRDRDFSPLH

v_gene: TRBV11-2
CDR3aa: ASSYRQGSYEQY

v_gene: TRBV27
CDR3aa: ASRGLAGGPSDTQY

v_gene: TRBV5-1
CDR3aa: ASSPESFDSNQPQH

v_gene: TRBV30
CDR3aa: AWTSGGAGPQH

v_gene: TRBV6-6
CDR3aa: ASSSPSGQIEPQH

v_gene: TRBV2
CDR3aa: ASSVAREGNTIY

v_gene: TRBV27
CDR3aa: ASSFRGPEQF

v_gene: TRBV7-2
CDR3aa: ASQIGGAFSYEQY

v_gene: TRBV7-3
CDR3aa: ASSFLRQGANYGYT

v_gene: TRBV5-5
CDR3aa: ASSFLPEYSNQPQH

v_gene: TRBV5-1
CDR3aa: ASSGPGTTAYNEQF

v_gene: TRBV10-1
CDR3aa: ASAFTQY

v_gene: TRBV9
CDR3aa: ASSEGDRDIETQY

v_gene: TRBV27
CDR3aa: ASSSRTAPDTQY

v_gene: TRBV27
CDR3aa: ASSPSGLAYNEQF

v_gene: TRBV5-1
CDR3aa: ASSLDGGGSSYNEQF

v_gene: TRBV19
CDR3aa: ATRTVMNTEAF

v_gene: TRBV11-3
CDR3aa: ASSLGAGVDTDTQY

v_gene: TRBV25-1
CDR3aa: ATVEEAEAF

v_gene: TRBV18
CDR3aa: ASSPRAFGTDTQY

v_gene: TRBV25-1
CDR3aa: ASSSQRSDTQY

v_gene: TRBV28
CDR3aa: ASSFSGVGGRRLGSPLH

v_gene: TRBV4-1
CDR3aa: ASSPLAGGNEQF

v_gene: TRBV9
CDR3aa: ASSVAPGPYEQY

v_gene: TRBV20-1
CDR3aa: SAGGGQPQH

v_gene: TRBV24-1
CDR3aa: ATSDLPGGNTGELF

v_gene: TRBV5-5
CDR3aa: ASSLSGANTIY

v_gene: TRBV28
CDR3aa: ASSRPGTGAGNTIY

v_gene: TRBV3-1/TRBV3-2
CDR3aa: ASSQTDRTPGNEQF

v_gene: TRBV12-3/TRBV12-4
CDR3aa: ASSGLRGYEQY

v_gene: TRBV25-1
CDR3aa: ASSEQTGVDTEAF

v_gene: TRBV7-9
CDR3aa: ASSLELGGSEQY

v_gene: TRBV6-2/TRBV6-3
CDR3aa: ASSYELGLASHEQY

v_gene: TRBV10-3
CDR3aa: AIRGDSGTEAF

v_gene: TRBV5-1
CDR3aa: ASSTGDNSYEQY

v_gene: TRBV3-1/TRBV3-2
CDR3aa: ASSPQALHNEQF

v_gene: TRBV7-9
CDR3aa: ASSSQGETQY

v_gene: TRBV7-3
CDR3aa: ASSLTPGQAVEQF

v_gene: TRBV18
CDR3aa: ASSSGTGEVKNIQY